The rows below give T cell receptor beta chains drawn from one sample of a study of regulatory T cells in long-lasting Graves disease. TCRdb re-called the multiplex PCR reads with MiXCR, one entry per CDR3 protein. The sample lists a few hundred thousand distinct CDR3 sequences, 20% to 25% seen once, with around 30% in the top ten. The sample here was peripheral blood mononuclear cells (PBMCs), taken when the disease was refractory, from a patient treated with antithyroid drugs. These receptors were collected from a woman in her thirties or forties with Graves disease. Each CDR3 is given with its conserved first and last residue. Fields, in order: clone size, J gene, D gene, V gene, CDR3 DNA, CDR3 protein. The D gene is left open where the match is weak. Clone size is shown for a subset of rows, as once, few, many or a class of expanded clone.

-,TRBJ1-6,TRBD1,TRBV4-1,TGCGCCAGCAGCCAAGAGCAACAGGGGTATTCACCCCTCCACTTT,CASSQEQQGYSPLHF
once,TRBJ1-5,-,TRBV20-1,TGCAGTGCCGCGGGACAGCCCCAGCATTTT,CSAAGQPQHF
few,TRBJ1-5,TRBD1,TRBV6-1,TGTGCCAGCGAGACAGGGATGGAGCAGCCCCAGCATTTT,CASETGMEQPQHF
-,TRBJ2-7,TRBD1,TRBV10-3,TGTGCCACTGTGGACAGGGGTGTCCACGAGCAGTACTTC,CATVDRGVHEQYF
many,TRBJ2-5,TRBD1,TRBV12-3/TRBV12-4,TGTGCCAGCACCCCGGGACAGAGCCAAGAGACCCAGTACTTC,CASTPGQSQETQYF
many,TRBJ2-2,-,TRBV3-1,TGTGCCAGCAGCCAAAGTGGGGAGCTGTTTTTT,CASSQSGELFF
many,TRBJ2-2,TRBD2,TRBV28,TGTGCCAGCAGTTTACTAGCGGGAGGAGCCACCGGGGAGCTGTTTTTT,CASSLLAGGATGELFF
-,TRBJ2-2,TRBD1,TRBV24-1,TGTGCCACCCGAGGGATGGGGACAGGGCACACCGGGGAGCTGTTTTTT,CATRGMGTGHTGELFF
-,TRBJ1-4,-,TRBV18,TGTGCCAGCTCTACCCGTGGGCCAACTAATGAAAAACTGTTTTTT,CASSTRGPTNEKLFF
-,TRBJ2-1,TRBD1,TRBV5-5,TGTGCCAGCAGCCCCGGGACAGGGACCTACAATGAGCAGTTCTTC,CASSPGTGTYNEQFF
few,TRBJ2-3,-,TRBV7-8,TGTGCCAGCAGCCTCCGGGACCTTTCGAATACGCAGTATTTT,CASSLRDLSNTQYF
few,TRBJ1-6,-,TRBV10-2,TGCGCCAGCAGCGAGGTCGGGGGAACCCGCTTTGGATCACCCCTCCACTTT,CASSEVGGTRFGSPLHF
few,TRBJ2-7,TRBD1,TRBV5-1,TGCGCCAGCAGCTTGACGGGACAGGGGGCTGGCGAGCAGTACTTC,CASSLTGQGAGEQYF
-,TRBJ2-7,-,TRBV5-8,TGTGCCAGCAGCTTGAAGCGACCGAAATTACGCTACGAGCAGTACTTC,CASSLKRPKLRYEQYF
-,TRBJ2-1,-,TRBV6-1,TGTGCCACGCGAACAGGGTATGGGCGCGATGAGCAGTTCTTC,CATRTGYGRDEQFF
many,TRBJ2-7,-,TRBV7-8,TGTGCCAGCAGCTTAGGGTCCCCTCCGGCCTACGAGCAGTACTTC,CASSLGSPPAYEQYF
many,TRBJ2-7,-,TRBV3-1,TGTGCCAGCAGCCGGGGCCAAGCTACGAGTCAGTACTTC,CASSRGQATSQYF
few,TRBJ2-2,-,TRBV5-1,TGCGCCAGCAGCTTGGATCCGGGCTCGAACACCGGGGAGCTGTTTTTT,CASSLDPGSNTGELFF
few,TRBJ2-3,TRBD2,TRBV28,TGTGCCAGCAGTTCCCCCCTGGGACTAGCGGGAGAGGATACGCAGTATTTT,CASSSPLGLAGEDTQYF
many,TRBJ2-6,-,TRBV12-3/TRBV12-4,TGTGCCAGCAGTTTGGGGCTTGCCGGGAAGATCTCTGGGGCCAACGTCCTGACTTTC,CASSLGLAGKISGANVLTF
many,TRBJ2-7,-,TRBV15,TGTGCCACCAGCAGAGAAACGGGATCCTACGAGCAGTACTTC,CATSRETGSYEQYF
few,TRBJ2-1,-,TRBV10-1,TGCGCCAGCAGCCATAGCGGACCCGCCTGGAATGAGCAGTTCTTC,CASSHSGPAWNEQFF
many,TRBJ1-4,TRBD1,TRBV7-9,TGTGCCAGCAGCTTAGCCAGGGGGCGTGAAAAACTGTTTTTT,CASSLARGREKLFF